These 9 T cell receptor beta chains share one sample of origin, sequenced in a study of blood T cell repertoires in COVID-19. Sequencing was performed with immunoSEQ multiplex PCR; in TCRdb, only in-frame clones are kept and a portion is missing. The top ten clones hold about 2.1% of a sample with approximately 220,000 clones, approximately 84% of them seen once. The sample consisted of peripheral blood. The source is a woman in her fifties or sixties with acute or convalescent COVID-19.

This chain links TRBV7-9 with TRBJ2-1; TRBD1 might be the D (6 bases). The germline gives CDR1 SEHNR, CDR2 FQNEAQ (reference sequence). The CDR3 runs to 13 residues. The ends were cut back, 5 bases at V and 8 bases at J, with 13 bases in the middle. In nucleotides, the CDR3 is TGTGCCAGCAGCGCACAGGGTCTCGATGAGCAGTTCTTC. Translated: CASSAQGLDEQFF.

The genes are TRBV12-3 or TRBV12-4 and TRBJ1-2; weak D call: TRBD1 (6 bases). The ends were cut back, 6 bases at V and 4 bases at J, with 12 bases in the middle. The CDR3 runs to 13 residues. The CDR3 here is CASRKDSGYGYTF. As DNA, the CDR3 is TGTGCCAGCAGGAAGGACAGTGGCTATGGCTACACCTTC.

This clone was recorded once. This chain links TRBV3-1 (or the pseudogene TRBV3-2) with TRBJ2-7; D ambiguous. The CDR3 extends over 12 amino acids. Germline values: CDR1 LGHDT, CDR2 YNNKEL (reference sequence). V was clipped by 0 bases and J by 3 bases, with 3 bases between them. Written as DNA, the CDR3 is TGTGCCAGCAGCCAAGATCTCTACGAGCAGTACTTC. Translation gives CASSQDLYEQYF.

The V and J genes are TRBV6-1 and TRBJ2-6, with 9 bases fitting TRBD1. The CDR3 spans 17 residues. Germline lookup yields CDR1 MNHNS and CDR2 SASEGT. Trimming cost V 2 bases and J 3 bases; bases outside gene matches: 5. The CDR3 sequence is CASSEQTGGSGANVLTF. The CDR3 DNA sequence: TGTGCCAGCAGTGAACAGACAGGGGGAAGTGGGGCCAACGTCCTGACTTTC.

This chain uses TRBV4-3 with TRBJ1-2; 8 bases map to TRBD1. The CDR3 extends over 16 amino acids. The V and J ends lost 0 bases and 4 bases, in that order; junction bases with no gene match: 7. Germline lookup yields CDR1 LGHNA and CDR2 YSLEER. The CDR3: CASSQEGDRWFYGYTF. The CDR3, as DNA: TGCGCCAGCAGCCAAGAAGGGGACAGGTGGTTCTATGGCTACACCTTC.

This chain uses TRBV5-4 with TRBJ2-3; D uncertain. Germline values: CDR1 SGHNT, CDR2 YYREEE (reference sequence). The length of the CDR3 is 11 residues. The V gene lost 0 bases and the J gene lost 9 bases, with 5 bases spanning the gap. CDR3 loop: CASSLAMTQYF. The CDR3 DNA reads TGTGCCAGCAGCTTGGCCATGACGCAGTATTTT.

V gene TRBV7-8 combines with J gene TRBJ1-1, with D possibly TRBD1 on 6 matching bases. This CDR3 contains 14 residues. V was pared by 2 bases and J by 11 bases, with 18 bases between. Germline CDR1 reads SGHVS; CDR2 reads FQNEAQ. The CDR3 protein is CASSLSGGDNSAFF. For the CDR3, the DNA is TGTGCCAGCAGCTTATCTGGGGGGGACAACTCGGCTTTCTTT.

On this clone: The junction does not match germline at one end; this may be a read error. The chain carries TRBV7-2 and TRBJ2-1; possible D gene TRBD1, 7 bases. The germline V gene encodes CDR1 SGHTA and CDR2 FQGNSA. The CDR3 consists of 15 residues. CDR3 residues: CANSSSTRGLWEQFF. CDR3 DNA: TGTGCCAACAGCTCCTCGACTAGGGGGCTTTGGGAGCAGTTCTTC.

This clone came up a few times. The J gene is TRBJ1-6, the V gene TRBV11-2; a weak D match, TRBD1 (6 bases). CDR1 SGHAT and CDR2 FQNNGV come from the germline V gene. Trimming pared 5 bases from V and 7 bases from J, leaving 12 bases between. The CDR3 is 14 residues long. The CDR3 DNA follows: TGTGCCAGCAGCGCTAGAGGGGGAAATTCACCCCTCCACTTT. It codes for CASSARGGNSPLHF.